These T cell receptor beta chains were read from a single sample in a study of cytotoxic CD8 clonotypes in ibrutinib-treated CLL. Data came from immunoSEQ multiplex PCR; TCRdb stores just in-frame clones and leaves some out. Altogether some 300,000 clones are present, about 80% being singletons, with the ten largest covering 6.5% to 8%. This material consisted of PBMCs, taken before ibrutinib treatment. The receptors stem from a human donor with chronic lymphocytic leukemia. The CDR3 runs from the conserved cysteine through the conserved F or W. D genes are given only for firm matches. Clone size, where shown, is once, few, many, or a class for clones that have expanded.

-	TRBV5-6	-	TRBJ1-2	CASSLGGLGYYGYTF	TGTGCCAGCAGCTTGGGGGGACTTGGGTACTATGGCTACACCTTC
-	TRBV6-6	-	TRBJ1-5	CASRLTGMTQPQHF	TGTGCCAGCAGGCTTACCGGAATGACTCAGCCCCAGCATTTT
-	TRBV19	TRBD1	TRBJ1-1	CASREGAGMAMYTEAFF	TGTGCCAGTAGAGAGGGGGCAGGGATGGCGATGTACACTGAAGCTTTCTTT
-	TRBV28	-	TRBJ2-1	CASRKGTRRYNEQFF	TGTGCCAGCAGGAAAGGGACTCGAAGGTACAATGAGCAGTTCTTC
-	TRBV7-2	TRBD2	TRBJ2-1	CASSLAAGVYNEQFF	TGTGCCAGCAGCTTAGCAGCGGGAGTTTACAATGAGCAGTTCTTC
few	TRBV6-5	-	TRBJ2-3	CASRRRMSTDTQYF	TGTGCCAGCAGAAGACGGATGAGCACAGATACGCAGTATTTT
-	TRBV10-3	-	TRBJ1-1	CAISESRRGRNTEAFF	TGTGCCATCAGTGAGTCGCGAAGGGGCCGTAACACTGAAGCTTTCTTT
-	TRBV30	TRBD2	TRBJ2-2	CAWGPSGYTGELFF	TGTGCCTGGGGGCCTAGCGGATACACCGGGGAGCTGTTTTTT
few	TRBV28	-	TRBJ1-5	CASMKYSNQPQHF	TGTGCCAGCATGAAGTATAGCAATCAGCCCCAGCATTTT
-	TRBV9	-	TRBJ1-5	CASSVSTGNQPQHF	TGTGCCAGCAGCGTATCTACAGGCAATCAGCCCCAGCATTTT
once	TRBV29-1	-	TRBJ2-1	CSVEDLGGMQFF	TGCAGCGTTGAAGATCTGGGGGGAATGCAGTTCTTC
once	TRBV6-6	-	TRBJ2-5	CASSYGEGLGETQYF	TGTGCCAGCAGTTATGGTGAGGGGTTGGGGGAGACCCAGTACTTC
-	TRBV4-2	TRBD2	TRBJ2-5	CASSSMLVSGRAEGETQYF	TGTGCCAGCAGCTCAATGTTAGTTAGCGGGAGGGCCGAAGGTGAGACCCAGTACTTC
-	TRBV5-1	-	TRBJ2-5	CASSLGRLGETQYF	TGCGCCAGCAGCTTGGGGCGCCTTGGGGAGACCCAGTACTTC
-	TRBV10-3	TRBD2	TRBJ2-7	CAISEVASGSYEQYF	TGTGCCATCAGTGAGGTGGCTAGCGGGAGTTACGAGCAGTACTTC
-	TRBV11-2	-	TRBJ2-1	CASSSGVGETRDNEQFF	TGTGCCAGCAGCTCGGGGGTGGGTGAAACGAGGGACAATGAGCAGTTCTTC
-	TRBV10-2	-	TRBJ1-5	CASSGTVNQPQHF	TGCGCCAGCAGCGGGACGGTAAATCAGCCCCAGCATTTT
once	TRBV5-1	-	TRBJ2-2	CACSLEAAGELFF	TGCGCCTGCAGCCTTGAGGCTGCCGGGGAGCTGTTTTTT
-	TRBV13	TRBD2	TRBJ2-1	CASSLTGTTDNEQFF	TGTGCCAGCAGCTTAACCGGGACTACTGACAATGAGCAGTTCTTC
-	TRBV15	-	TRBJ1-1	CATSQEPNTEAFF	TGTGCCACCAGCCAGGAGCCAAACACTGAAGCTTTCTTT
once	TRBV9	TRBD2	TRBJ2-2	CASSVASSGYRTGELFF	TGTGCCAGCAGCGTAGCTTCTAGCGGGTATCGCACCGGGGAGCTGTTTTTT
-	TRBV27	TRBD1	TRBJ2-7	CASSSRTGPYEQYF	TGTGCCAGCAGTTCGAGGACAGGTCCCTACGAGCAGTACTTC